These 4 T cell receptor beta chains were sequenced from one sample in a study of blood T cells in healthy people across ages. With a J-beta primer mix and a sample-barcoded 5' primer, a second PCR ran about 6 to 11 cycles. TCRdb redid the calling of the 5' RACE reads with MiXCR, one entry per CDR3 protein. The repertoire consists of 450,000 to 650,000 distinct CDR3 sequences, with nearly 25% occurring once and the leading ten covering approximately 8.7%. The sample was also linked to a second study, of T cells of mothers and their children.

Sequencing input: blood. The receptors shown here come from a boy under 18 in good health.

The sample holds a few counts of this clonotype. This chain links TRBV27 with TRBJ2-7, with 9 nucleotides matching TRBD1. V shed 6 bases and J 7 bases; nucleotides not matched to a gene: 7. CDR1 is MNHEY, CDR2 SMNVEV, per germline (reference sequence). This CDR3 has 13 amino acids. In DNA form, the CDR3 reads TGTGCCAGCAGCATGACAGGGGGTTGGGAGCAGTACTTC. Translation gives CASSMTGGWEQYF.

This clonotype was seen a few times. The J gene is TRBJ1-2, the V gene TRBV29-1, with D unresolved. Deletions cut 3 bases from V and 2 bases from J, with 13 bases between. Germline V gene sequence: CDR1 SQVTM, CDR2 ANQGSEA. This CDR3 comprises 14 residues. The CDR3 reads CSVEEGYINYGYTF. The CDR3 coding sequence is TGCAGCGTTGAGGAGGGTTACATCAACTATGGCTACACCTTC.

The chain carries TRBV18 and TRBJ2-5, with 7 bases aligning to TRBD1. CDR3 length: 15 amino acids. CDR1 is KGHSH and CDR2 is LQKENI in the germline V gene. Unmatched junction bases numbered 9, after V lost 4 bases and J lost 4 bases. The DNA for the CDR3 is TGTGCCAGCTCACTCGAACAGGGGTTGGCAGAGACCCAGTACTTC. Residues: CASSLEQGLAETQYF.

The J gene is TRBJ2-3, the V gene TRBV20-1; no firm D call. V was cut by 4 bases and J by 4 bases, with 18 bases left in between. CDR3 length equals 15 residues. From germline, CDR1 is DFQATT and CDR2 SNEGSKA (reference sequence). CDR3 coding DNA: TGCAGTGCTACCTCGAGTCAAGGGATTGCAGATACGCAGTATTTT. Protein sequence: CSATSSQGIADTQYF.